This is a list of T cell receptor beta chains from one sample in a study of T cell changes during pregnancy in multiple sclerosis. Here immunoSEQ multiplex PCR was the method, and the copy in TCRdb shows in-frame clones only, minus some. The table lists 85,000 to 130,000 clones, roughly nine tenths of them singletons. Here the sequenced sample was peripheral blood, taken before pregnancy. All receptors come from a female donor with multiple sclerosis, enrolled in a pregnancy study. The CDR3 runs from the conserved cysteine through the conserved F or W. The D gene is left open where the match is weak. Rows give clone size only sometimes, using once, few, many, or a class for an expanded clone.

>TRBJ1-3|TRBV4-1|14|once|-
TGCGCCAGCAGCCAGCTGAGCTCTGGAAACACCATATATTTT
CASSQLSSGNTIYF
>TRBJ1-1|TRBV30|16|-|-
TGTGCCTGGAGTTTGGGGCAGGTAAGGCGAATGCCTGAAGCTTTCTTT
CAWSLGQVRRMPEAFF
>TRBJ2-1|TRBV2|14|-|-
TGTGCCAGCAGGTGGCCGGCCCCGGGCAATGAGCAGTTCTTC
CASRWPAPGNEQFF
>TRBJ2-6|TRBV9|16|-|-
TGTGCCAGCAGCCCCCCGGCGGATTTTGGGGCCAACGTCCTGACTTTC
CASSPPADFGANVLTF
>TRBJ1-2|TRBV4-1|13|-|-
TGCGCCAGCAGCTCTATACCAAAGAGGGGCTACACCTTC
CASSSIPKRGYTF
>TRBJ1-2|TRBV6-1|14|-|TRBD1
TGTGCCAGCAGGGGACAGGGGACCTGGCTTGGCTACACCTTC
CASRGQGTWLGYTF
>TRBJ1-1|TRBV5-1|14|-|TRBD1
TGCGCCAGCAGCAGGGGGACAGGGCAAACTGAAGCTTTCTTT
CASSRGTGQTEAFF
>TRBJ2-3|TRBV2|15|-|TRBD1
TGTGCCAGCGTAAGGCGGGACAGGAGCACAGATACGCAGTATTTT
CASVRRDRSTDTQYF
>TRBJ1-2|TRBV4-3|17|-|-
TGCGCCAGCAGCCCCGGTCGTACAGGCGTTCCTAACTATGGCTACACCTTC
CASSPGRTGVPNYGYTF
>TRBJ2-1|TRBV7-9|15|-|-
TGTGCCAGCAGCTTAGAGGACGGGGGCTACAATGAGCAGTTCTTC
CASSLEDGGYNEQFF
>TRBJ1-3|TRBV5-4|15|-|-
TGTGCCAGCAGCTTGGGGGGCCAATCTGGAAACACCATATATTTT
CASSLGGQSGNTIYF
>TRBJ1-2|TRBV30|14|-|TRBD1
TGTGCCATGATGGACAGGGCTTATGGCTATGGCTACACCTTC
CAMMDRAYGYGYTF
>TRBJ2-7|TRBV28|14|-|TRBD2
TGTGCCAGCAGTATGGGGCTAGCGGGTTACGAGCAGTACTTC
CASSMGLAGYEQYF
>TRBJ2-2|TRBV5-1|19|-|-
TGCGCCAGCACCCTAGAGGGTCGGTCGACTTACGCGAACACCGGGGAGCTGTTTTTT
CASTLEGRSTYANTGELFF
>TRBJ1-2|TRBV6-5|15|-|TRBD1
TGTGCCAGCAGCCAGACCGGGACAGGCTATTATGGCTACACCTTC
CASSQTGTGYYGYTF
>TRBJ1-2|TRBV6-5|13|-|TRBD1
TGTGCCAGCAGTTACGGGACAGGGGCTGGCTACACCTTC
CASSYGTGAGYTF
>TRBJ2-2|TRBV5-4|15|once|TRBD2
TGTGCCAGCAGCCGCAGCGGGAGAGGGGCCGGGGAGCTGTTTTTT
CASSRSGRGAGELFF
>TRBJ1-6|TRBV15|17|once|TRBD1
TGTGCCACCAGCAGGCTCGCGACAGGGGTAAATAATTCACCCCTCCACTTT
CATSRLATGVNNSPLHF
>TRBJ1-2|TRBV2|15|-|-
TGTGCCAGCAGTGTAGTTGGGGGCGCTAACTATGGCTACACCTTC
CASSVVGGANYGYTF
>TRBJ1-6|TRBV7-3|14|-|-
TGCGCCAGCAGCTTAATTGATTATCGGTCACCCCTCCACTTT
CASSLIDYRSPLHF
>TRBJ2-1|TRBV5-1|14|-|-
TGCGCCAGCAGAGGCGGTGACAGTTGGAATGAGCAGTTCTTC
CASRGGDSWNEQFF
>TRBJ1-1|TRBV11-2|15|-|TRBD1
TGTGCCAGCAGAATTACCGGGACAGGGGGCTCTGAAGCTTTCTTT
CASRITGTGGSEAFF
>TRBJ2-7|TRBV11-2|14|-|-
TGTGCCAGCAGCTTAGATATATTTTCCTACGAGCAGTACTTC
CASSLDIFSYEQYF
>TRBJ2-7|TRBV19|17|-|TRBD2
TGTGCCAGTAGTAGCCGGGACGGGGGGACCATTCCCTACGAGCAGTACTTC
CASSSRDGGTIPYEQYF
>TRBJ2-2|TRBV6-4|14|-|TRBD2
TGTGCCAGCCGGACTAGCGGGGACACCGGGGAGCTGTTTTTT
CASRTSGDTGELFF
>TRBJ1-2|TRBV9|13|once|TRBD1
TGTGCCAGCAGCGGAGGGGGCTTCTATGGCTACACCTTC
CASSGGGFYGYTF
>TRBJ2-5|TRBV21-1|15|-|-
TGTGCCAGCAGCGCCAGGGGCGTATTCCAAGAGACCCAGTACTTC
CASSARGVFQETQYF